Below, 20 T cell receptor beta chains from the same sample are listed, as sequenced in a study of blood T cell repertoires in COVID-19. Clones were read by immunoSEQ multiplex PCR, and TCRdb kept only the in-frame ones, dropping some. Of around 170,000 clones in the sample, 83% were seen once. The specimen was peripheral blood. Receptors originate from a middle-aged woman with acute or convalescent COVID-19.

The chain joins TRBV27 to TRBJ1-1, with D possibly being TRBD1 (6 bases). The germline V gene encodes CDR1 MNHEY and CDR2 SMNVEV (reference sequence). This CDR3 region has 16 residues. Trimming took off 3 bases at V and 4 bases at J, with 18 bases between the two ends. The DNA of the CDR3 is TGTGCCAGCAGTTTCTCAAAGGGGGACGTGGCCACTGAAGCTTTCTTT. It is translated as CASSFSKGDVATEAFF.

This chain links TRBV5-1 with TRBJ2-3; 10 nucleotides line up with TRBD2. The germline gives CDR1 SGHRS, CDR2 YFSETQ. This CDR3 is 17 amino acids long. Unmatched junction bases numbered 9, after V lost 3 bases and J lost 2 bases. CDR3 DNA: TGCGCCAGCAGCTATTTGGCCAGCGGGAGGGCCACAGATACGCAGTATTTT. The encoded protein is CASSYLASGRATDTQYF. The whole variable domain, remainder taken from reference TRBV5-1 and TRBJ2-3, is KAGVTQTPRYLIKTRGQQVTLSCSPISGHRSVSWYQQTPGQGLQFLFEYFSETQRNKGNFPGRFSGRQFSNSRSEMNVSTLELGDSALYLCASSYLASGRATDTQYFGPGTRLTVL.

V usage is TRBV4-1 and J usage is TRBJ2-1; TRBD2 matches at 7 bases. This CDR3 contains 14 residues. V lost 3 bases and J lost 7; bases outside the gene matches: 6. Germline lookup yields CDR1 MGHRA and CDR2 YSYEKL. The CDR3: CASSHGLVGNEQFF. CDR3 sequence (DNA): TGCGCCAGCAGCCACGGACTAGTGGGGAATGAGCAGTTCTTC.

The chain carries TRBV3-1 (or the pseudogene TRBV3-2) and TRBJ1-3; no reliable D call. Germline CDR1 reads LGHDT; CDR2 reads YNNKEL (reference sequence). Trimming removed 1 base from V and 1 base from J, with 11 bases in between. The CDR3 consists of 16 residues. This chain's CDR3 is CASSQASRGSGNTIYF. CDR3 in DNA: TGTGCCAGCAGCCAAGCCTCCCGGGGTTCTGGAAACACCATATATTTT.

The chain is built from TRBV27 and TRBJ1-1; D is undetermined. Germline-derived CDR1 and CDR2 are MNHEY and SMNVEV (reference sequence). The CDR3 covers 13 residues. Trimming took off 6 bases at V and 0 bases at J, with 8 bases between the two ends. CDR3 sequence (DNA): TGTGCCAGCAGGGGAGGCATGAACACTGAAGCTTTCTTT. Amino acids: CASRGGMNTEAFF.

The rearrangement links TRBV10-3 to TRBJ2-3, with 11 bases aligning to TRBD2. This CDR3 region has 19 residues. The J segment lost 1 base and the V segment lost 2 bases, leaving 11 bases of the junction unmatched. Germline-derived CDR1 and CDR2 are ENHRY and SYGVKD. The CDR3 DNA reads TGTGCCATCAGTGAGGTGGCTAGCGGGGGGCCGTTCGGCACAGATACGCAGTATTTT. It translates to CAISEVASGGPFGTDTQYF.

V gene TRBV2 combines with J gene TRBJ1-1, with unresolved D. The V end lost 3 bases, the J end lost 0 bases, and 8 bases lay between the germline ends. The CDR3 covers 14 residues. Germline loops: CDR1 SNHLY, CDR2 FYNNEI. The CDR3 coding sequence is TGTGCCAGCAGTGAGTGGGAGGTGAACACTGAAGCTTTCTTT. This encodes CASSEWEVNTEAFF.

The chain is built from TRBV2 and TRBJ2-1; 7 bases fit TRBD2. Germline-derived CDR1 and CDR2 are SNHLY and FYNNEI. V gave up 0 bases and J gave up 6 bases; unmatched junction bases: 5. The CDR3 totals 15 residues. The CDR3 bases are TGTGCCAGCAGTGAAGCGGGAGGGGCGCGCAATGAGCAGTTCTTC. Translated: CASSEAGGARNEQFF.

The V and J genes are TRBV5-1 and TRBJ1-1; no clear D gene. V lost 4 bases and J lost 4, with 11 bases in between. Germline V gene data show CDR1 as SGHRS and CDR2 as YFSETQ. CDR3 size: 13 residues. As DNA, the CDR3 is TGCGCCAGCAGCCCTCTTGAGGCCACTGAAGCTTTCTTT. The encoded protein is CASSPLEATEAFF.

The chain is built from TRBV5-4 and TRBJ1-1; a weak D match, TRBD1 (6 bases). Trimming cost V 0 bases and J 0 bases, with 9 bases left between them. CDR1 and CDR2 (germline): SGHNT, YYREEE (reference sequence). This CDR3 has 15 amino acids. For the CDR3, the DNA is TGTGCCAGCAGCTTGGTTCGGGACATGAACACTGAAGCTTTCTTT. Protein sequence: CASSLVRDMNTEAFF.

The rearrangement links TRBV2 to TRBJ1-2; D gene uncertain. Germline lookup yields CDR1 SNHLY and CDR2 FYNNEI. This CDR3 is built from 12 residues. The V end lost 3 bases, the J end lost 5 bases, and 7 bases lay between the germline ends. CDR3 coding DNA: TGTGCCAGCAGTGACTCGGGATATGGCTACACCTTC. Translation gives CASSDSGYGYTF.

The CDR3 here is CASSQTNTEAFF. CDR3 coding DNA: TGTGCCAGCAGCCAAACTAACACTGAAGCTTTCTTT. This rearrangement joins TRBV12-3 or TRBV12-4 to TRBJ1-1; D gene ambiguous. The CDR3 sequence is 12 residues long. Trimming removed 6 bases from V and 2 bases from J, with 7 bases in between.

This chain connects TRBV11-2 to TRBJ2-1, with 8 bases that match TRBD2. CDR3 size: 15 residues. Germline CDR1 reads SGHAT; CDR2 reads FQNNGV. The V and J ends lost 7 bases and 8 bases, in that order; junction bases with no gene match: 13. The CDR3: CASTQLAALWDEQFF. The CDR3 nucleotides are TGTGCCAGCACCCAACTAGCGGCTCTATGGGATGAGCAGTTCTTC.

In its sample, this clone was seen a few times. This chain links TRBV19 with TRBJ1-6; 8 bases line up with TRBD1. In germline, CDR1 is LNHDA, CDR2 SQIVND (reference sequence). The CDR3 consists of 17 residues. The V segment lost 4 bases and the J segment 2 bases; nucleotides outside the gene matches: 7. In DNA, the CDR3 is TGTGCCAGTAGTACCCTCACAGGGGGTGCCTATAATTCACCCCTCCACTTT. Translation: CASSTLTGGAYNSPLHF.

The chain combines TRBV4-1 with TRBJ2-3, with a tentative D call TRBD1 (6 bases). Germline V gives CDR1 MGHRA, CDR2 YSYEKL. The CDR3 extends over 15 amino acids. V gave up 2 bases and J gave up 3 bases, with 12 bases separating them. The CDR3 here is CASSQTGQETDTQYF. For the CDR3, the DNA is TGCGCCAGCAGCCAAACAGGGCAGGAAACAGATACGCAGTATTTT.

The genes are TRBV5-4 and TRBJ1-6; no firm D call. With 0 bases removed from V and 7 bases from J, the gap between germline ends came to 14 bases. Looked up from germline, CDR1 is SGHNT and CDR2 is YYREEE (reference sequence). CDR3 size: 16 residues. DNA of the CDR3: TGTGCCAGCAGCTTGGGAGGGTTAGGATTAAATTCACCCCTCCACTTT. Translating it yields CASSLGGLGLNSPLHF.

The rearrangement links TRBV27 to TRBJ1-1, with TRBD1 matching 7 bases. Germline CDR1 and CDR2: MNHEY and SMNVEV (reference sequence). The V and J ends lost 4 bases and 1 base, in that order; junction bases with no gene match: 6. The CDR3 spans 15 residues. CDR3 region: CASSSRQGANTEAFF. The CDR3, as DNA: TGTGCCAGCAGTTCCCGACAGGGCGCGAACACTGAAGCTTTCTTT.

The gene calls are TRBV27 and TRBJ2-2; D possibly corresponds to TRBD1 (6 bases). CDR1 and CDR2 (germline): MNHEY, SMNVEV (reference sequence). CDR3 length: 15 amino acids. V was cut by 8 bases and J by 6 bases, with 19 bases left in between. CDR3 protein: CASGPPSGAAGELFF. The DNA for the CDR3 is TGTGCCAGCGGTCCACCCTCAGGGGCAGCCGGGGAGCTGTTTTTT.

The J gene is TRBJ1-5, the V gene TRBV21-1. TRBV21-1 is shown as a pseudogene. The length of the CDR3 is 17 residues. The CDR3 loop reads CASSKQEVTVVNQPQHF. The CDR3 DNA reads TGTGCCAGCAGCAAACAAGAGGTCACGGTGGTCAATCAGCCCCAGCATTTT.

This clone was observed once. The CDR3 nucleotides read TGCGCCAGCAGAGAGTCCTCCGGGACAGGTGGAAACACCATATATTTT. It is translated as CASRESSGTGGNTIYF. This chain links TRBV5-1 with TRBJ1-3; TRBD1 matches at 8 bases. With 5 bases clipped from V and 3 bases from J, the junction kept 10 bases outside the gene matches. There are 16 residues in the CDR3. CDR1 is SGHRS, CDR2 YFSETQ, per germline.